The clone carrying this T cell receptor (beta chain) was seen a single time. The entry originates in a study of radiotherapy plus CTLA-4 blockade in lung cancer. TCRdb's copy holds only in-frame clones and misses some; the assay was immunoSEQ multiplex PCR. This table has over 75,000 clones, approximately 83% appearing once. The sequence derives from a human donor with non-small cell lung cancer who had stable disease on radiotherapy plus ipilimumab. The specimen was peripheral blood, collected from a patient treated with radiotherapy plus ipilimumab.

CDR3 nucleotides: TGTGCCAGCACTAACAGGGGAAACTATGGCTACACCTTC. Its translation is CASTNRGNYGYTF. The chain is built from TRBV6-5 and TRBJ1-2; 7 bases line up with TRBD1. V was pared by 7 bases and J by 2 bases, with 4 bases of the junction left unmatched. The CDR3 runs to 13 residues. Germline V gene sequence: CDR1 MNHEY, CDR2 SVGAGI.